This entry lists 20 T cell receptor beta chains sequenced from one sample in a study of T cells in women clearing cervical HPV infection. Data came from immunoSEQ multiplex PCR; TCRdb stores just in-frame clones and leaves some out. This listing includes about 45,000 clones. Input material: blood buffy coat. These receptor sequences come from a woman between 18 and 69 years old with a cervical HPV16 infection that either progressed to CIN3+ or cleared (not recorded which).

To note about this clone: The read terminates 3 residues ahead of where the CDR3 ends, so the germline J gene completes it. The chain links TRBV5-1 to TRBJ1-1, with 8 bases that match TRBD1. Germline V gene sequence: CDR1 SGHRS, CDR2 YFSETQ. Trimming took 7 bases from V and 1 from J; bases not matched to a gene: 9. The CDR3 length is 15 residues. The sequenced part of the CDR3 DNA is TGCGCCAGCGGGGAGAGGACAGGGACGAACACTGAA. Translation: CASGERTGTNTE. The full-length CDR3 reads as CASGERTGTNTEAFF. Full variable domain (outside the CDR3, taken from reference TRBV5-1 and TRBJ1-1): KAGVTQTPRYLIKTRGQQVTLSCSPISGHRSVSWYQQTPGQGLQFLFEYFSETQRNKGNFPGRFSGRQFSNSRSEMNVSTLELGDSALYLCASGERTGTNTEAFFGQGTRLTVV.

Remarks on this clone: The sequenced fragment ends 3 residues before the CDR3 boundary, so the rest is inferred from the germline J gene. This chain uses TRBV7-9 with TRBJ1-1, with 9 nucleotides matching TRBD1. Per germline, CDR1 SEHNR and CDR2 FQNEAQ (reference sequence). The CDR3 has 15 residues. Trimming cost V 1 base and J 5 bases; bases outside gene matches: 5. The CDR3 loop reads CASSLDTGTGTEAFF. CDR3 DNA (partial): TGTGCCAGCAGCTTAGATACAGGGACAGGGACTGAA.

Details on this clone: The read gets to within 3 residues of the CDR3 end, and the germline J gene fills in the rest. The chain carries TRBV20-1 and TRBJ2-1, with a weak D call TRBD1 (7 bases). V lost 5 bases, J lost 7 bases, and 15 bases lay in between. CDR1 and CDR2 from the germline V gene are DFQATT and SNEGSKA (reference sequence). The CDR3 contains 13 residues. CDR3 loop: CSAPMTGRNEQFF. Incomplete CDR3 DNA: TGCAGTGCTCCGATGACAGGGAGGAATGAG.

Points on this clone: The sequence runs out 3 residues before the end of the CDR3; the remainder is reconstructed from the germline J gene. The gene calls are TRBV6-2 or TRBV6-3 and TRBJ2-2, with D possibly being TRBD1 (8 bases). The germline V gene has CDR1 MNHEY and CDR2 SVGEGT. CDR3 length equals 14 residues. The V end lost 6 bases, the J end lost 6 bases, and 14 bases lay between the germline ends. The CDR3 spells CASRYTGGAGELFF. The DNA read from the CDR3 is TGTGCCAGCAGATACACAGGGGGGGCCGGGGAG.

Notes on this clone: The missing CDR3 end, 3 residues past where the read stops, is filled in from the germline J gene. The rearrangement joins TRBV7-2 to TRBJ1-1; the D gene is possibly TRBD1 (6 bases). Trimming pared 6 bases from V and 1 base from J, leaving 12 bases between. The CDR3 runs 14 residues. CDR1 is SGHTA, CDR2 FQGNSA, per germline. The CDR3 is CASRPGASNTEAFF. The CDR3 bases that were read are TGTGCCAGCAGGCCAGGGGCGTCGAACACTGAA.

Comment on this clone: The sequenced fragment ends 3 residues before the CDR3 boundary, so the rest is inferred from the germline J gene. This chain connects TRBV20-1 to TRBJ2-7; 9 bases agree with TRBD1. V was clipped by 6 bases and J by 2 bases; unmatched bases: 5. The CDR3 contains 13 residues. CDR1 DFQATT and CDR2 SNEGSKA come from the germline V gene (reference sequence). The sequenced part of the CDR3 DNA is TGCAGTGCCGAACGACAGGGGGCCTACGAG. Protein product: CSAERQGAYE. From start to end, the CDR3 is CSAERQGAYEQYF.

About this clone itself: Sequencing ends 3 residues short of the CDR3 end; the germline J gene provides the rest. The same CDR3 is also encoded by other DNA sequences in this sample. The chain is built from TRBV7-9 and TRBJ1-3; 10 nucleotides match TRBD1. V was clipped by 6 bases and J by 6 bases; unmatched bases: 8. This CDR3 spans 15 amino acids. The germline V gene has CDR1 SEHNR and CDR2 FQNEAQ (reference sequence). Partial CDR3 DNA: TGTGCCAGCAGAGCGGGACAGGGGAATGAAAACACC. This encodes CASRAGQGNENT. The entire CDR3 reads CASRAGQGNENTIYF.

With respect to this clone: The read finishes 3 residues shy of the CDR3 end, and the germline J gene is used to complete it. Other DNA sequences from this sample encode an identical CDR3 as well. The chain combines TRBV7-3 with TRBJ2-3, with 9 nucleotides matching TRBD1. V gave up 5 bases and J gave up 2 bases; unmatched junction bases: 8. Per the germline V gene, CDR1 is SGHTA and CDR2 is FQGTGA. This CDR3 is 16 amino acids long. This chain's CDR3 is CASSIWTGASTDTQYF. The CDR3 bases that were read are TGTGCCAGCAGCATCTGGACAGGGGCCTCCACAGATACG.

A remark on this clone: The missing CDR3 end, 3 residues past where the read stops, is filled in from the germline J gene. The chain combines TRBV10-1 with TRBJ2-3; the match to TRBD1 covers 9 bases. Germline V CDR1 and CDR2: WNHNN, SYGVQD (reference sequence). Germline trimming cut 6 bases from V and 2 bases from J; bases unmatched to any gene: 6. The CDR3 loop spans 15 amino acids. CDR3 sequence: CASRRYRGLTDTQYF. The CDR3 bases that were read are TGCGCCAGCAGGAGATACAGGGGGCTCACAGATACG.

Turning to this clone: The CDR3 extends 3 residues past the end of the read, so its final part is completed from the germline J gene. The chain couples TRBV29-1 to TRBJ2-5; TRBD2 matches at 7 bases. CDR3 length equals 12 residues. Per germline, CDR1 SQVTM and CDR2 ANQGSEA. The V gene end was trimmed by 6 bases and the J gene end by 5 bases; junction bases not matched to a gene: 6. Here the CDR3 reads CSVGTTWETQYF. The covered CDR3 bases are TGCAGCGTGGGGACTACTTGGGAGACC. Looking up the rest from reference TRBV29-1 and TRBJ2-5 gives the full variable domain: SAVISQKPSRDICQRGTSLTIQCQVDSQVTMMFWYRQQPGQSLTLIATANQGSEATYESGFVIDKFPISRPNLTFSTLTVSNMSPEDSSIYLCSVGTTWETQYFGPGTRLLVL.

This CDR3 reads CASRAGTSGYEQYF. CDR3 bases read: TGTGCCAGCAGGGCCGGGACTAGCGGGTACGAG. The chain recombines TRBV28 with TRBJ2-7, with 12 bases lining up with TRBD2. Sequencing ends 3 residues short of the CDR3 end; the germline J gene provides the rest. The V and J ends lost 6 bases and 4 bases, in that order; junction bases with no gene match: 4. The CDR3 is 14 residues long. Germline assignment: CDR1 MDHEN and CDR2 SYDVKM.

Concerning this clone: The read gets to within 3 residues of the CDR3 end, and the germline J gene fills in the rest. J is TRBJ2-2 and V is TRBV19; D call uncertain. V was trimmed by 6 bases and J by 0 bases, leaving 11 bases between them. Per germline, CDR1 LNHDA and CDR2 SQIVND (reference sequence). The CDR3 is 15 residues long. The DNA read from the CDR3 is TGTGCCAGTAGGAATTTAGAAACGAACACCGGGGAG. This sequence encodes CASRNLETNTGE. The entire CDR3 sequence reads CASRNLETNTGELFF.

For this clone: The observed sequence ends 3 residues before the CDR3 terminus, with the missing tail filled in from the germline J gene. The V and J genes are TRBV29-1 and TRBJ2-7; D is perhaps TRBD1 (6 bases). Germline CDR1 is SQVTM and CDR2 is ANQGSEA. This CDR3 region has 12 residues. The V end lost 7 bases, the J end lost 3 bases, and 13 bases lay between the germline ends. The CDR3 bases that were read are TGCAGCGCAGAGACAGGCCACTACGAG. Protein: CSAETGHYE. In full, the CDR3 is CSAETGHYEQYF.

As for this clone: The DNA ends 3 residues before the CDR3 does, and the rest of the CDR3 is filled in from the germline J gene. This chain joins TRBV5-6 and TRBJ2-7; D is unclear. The germline V gene has CDR1 SGHDT and CDR2 YYEEEE. The CDR3 consists of 11 residues. Trimming stripped 1 base from V and 6 bases from J, with 5 bases between. Incomplete CDR3 DNA: TGTGCCAGCAGCTTGAGGGCCGAG. The encoded protein is CASSLRAE. In full, the CDR3 is CASSLRAEQYF.

Incomplete CDR3 DNA: TGCAGTGCTAGAAGGGACAGCGATGGC. It yields the protein CSARRDSDG. The entire CDR3 sequence reads CSARRDSDGYTF. The chain links TRBV20-1 to TRBJ1-2; 7 bases fit TRBD1. The CDR3 is cut off 3 residues early in the read; its end comes from the germline J gene. Trimming cost V 2 bases and J 6 bases; bases outside gene matches: 3. CDR1 and CDR2 (germline): DFQATT, SNEGSKA (reference sequence). This CDR3 is 12 amino acids long.

This clone is medium-sized by frequency. The read terminates 3 residues ahead of where the CDR3 ends, so the germline J gene completes it. The chain has TRBV7-2 and TRBJ1-4; weak D call: TRBD1 (5 bases). Germline CDR1 is SGHTA and CDR2 is FQGNSA. V was trimmed by 5 bases and J by 4 bases, leaving 14 bases between them. This CDR3 has 15 residues. The CDR3 loop reads CASSPSGRDNEKLFF. The covered CDR3 bases are TGTGCCAGCAGCCCATCGGGCAGGGATAATGAAAAA.

With regard to this clone: The read ends 3 residues before the CDR3 terminus; that terminus is restored from the germline J gene. The rearrangement uses TRBV4-1 and TRBJ2-5; no clear D gene. V dropped 3 bases and J dropped 5 bases, with 10 bases sitting between them. The CDR3 covers 13 residues. Germline loops: CDR1 MGHRA, CDR2 YSYEKL. The CDR3 spells CASSQYSRETQYF. The sequenced part of the CDR3 DNA is TGCGCCAGCAGCCAGTATTCTAGGGAGACC.

As for this clone: The observed sequence ends 3 residues before the CDR3 terminus, with the missing tail filled in from the germline J gene. The rearrangement links TRBV6-1 to TRBJ2-2, with TRBD2 as a possible D gene (6 bases). Trimming removed 1 base from V and 2 bases from J, with 14 bases in between. Germline V gene sequence: CDR1 MNHNS, CDR2 SASEGT. The CDR3 runs 17 residues. CDR3 bases read: TGTGCCAGCAGTGAAGTCTGGGGGGTTCTCAACACCGGGGAG. Its translation: CASSEVWGVLNTGE. The complete CDR3 sequence is CASSEVWGVLNTGELFF.

A word on this clone: The CDR3 end lies 3 residues beyond the end of the read and is filled in from the germline J gene. This chain links TRBV12-3 or TRBV12-4 with TRBJ2-3; 9 positions agree with TRBD2. The V gene end was trimmed by 2 bases and the J gene end by 1 base; junction bases not matched to a gene: 1. The length of the CDR3 is 15 residues. The CDR3 sequence is CASSLRLAGTDTQYF. The DNA read from the CDR3 is TGTGCCAGCAGTTTACGACTAGCGGGCACAGATACG.

Comment on this clone: The read ends 3 residues shy of where the CDR3 ends; the end is completed using the germline J gene. The chain joins TRBV7-2 to TRBJ1-4; D possibly corresponds to TRBD1 (6 bases). Germline CDR1 and CDR2: SGHTA and FQGNSA. Trimming cost V 1 base and J 8 bases, with 14 bases left between them. The CDR3 spans 15 residues. Partial CDR3 DNA: TGTGCCAGCAGCTTAGTGGGTCCGACAGGCGAAAAA. Translation gives CASSLVGPTGEK. The whole CDR3 sequence is CASSLVGPTGEKLFF.